This T cell receptor beta chain was recovered during a study of beta chain features in type 1 diabetes. Background on the study: All samples yielded 85 million to 130 million examined sorted cells.

The CDR3 runs to 13 residues. Unmatched junction bases numbered 3, after V lost 4 bases and J lost 8 bases. In germline, CDR1 is SNHLY, CDR2 FYNNEI. A single heparinised draw of around 110 mL on average was taken per donor. Turning to this clone: What it binds is not known.

Whole-study findings and limits: Researchers caution that PCR might favor shorter templates, equally among patients and controls. The study left unresolved whether HLA type influences TCRB rearrangement.

What was sequenced were expressed TCRB transcripts, since all of the isolated RNA had been reverse transcribed. Here immunoSEQ multiplex PCR was the method, and the copy in TCRdb shows in-frame clones only, minus some. The sample lists 680,000 or so clones, less than 20% occurring once. This receptor was obtained from a man in his late teens or twenties in good health. The sample comprised naive CD4+ T cells from blood. The V and J genes are TRBV2 and TRBJ2-2; 8 bases match TRBD2. In DNA form, the CDR3 reads TGTGCCAGCAGTGTAAGCGGGGGAGGGGAGCTGTTTTTT. This encodes CASSVSGGGELFF.